There are a few counts of the clone carrying this T cell receptor beta chain. The antigen remains undetermined. This record belongs to a study of response to subunit inactivated influenza vaccine. Study-level findings and limits: There was a suggestion from the authors that each seasonal influenza vaccination recruits few new T cells.

Each CDR3 protein is one row after TCRdb ran MiXCR on the RT-PCR reads. The sample carries about 580,000 distinct CDR3 sequences, roughly 15% recorded once. The specimen was PBMCs from blood, collected 11 to 12 days after vaccination. The TCR sequence derives from a man aged 50-60 years who received an inactivated influenza vaccine.

The DNA for the CDR3 is TGTGCCAGCAGCGTAGGTGGGGCCGGGAAAAATGAGCAGTTCTTC. Translating it yields CASSVGGAGKNEQFF. V and J are TRBV28 and TRBJ2-1; D possibly matches TRBD1 or TRBD2 (5 bases each). Germline CDR1 MDHEN, CDR2 SYDVKM. The ends were cut back, 6 bases at V and 7 bases at J, with 19 bases in the middle. The CDR3 totals 15 residues.